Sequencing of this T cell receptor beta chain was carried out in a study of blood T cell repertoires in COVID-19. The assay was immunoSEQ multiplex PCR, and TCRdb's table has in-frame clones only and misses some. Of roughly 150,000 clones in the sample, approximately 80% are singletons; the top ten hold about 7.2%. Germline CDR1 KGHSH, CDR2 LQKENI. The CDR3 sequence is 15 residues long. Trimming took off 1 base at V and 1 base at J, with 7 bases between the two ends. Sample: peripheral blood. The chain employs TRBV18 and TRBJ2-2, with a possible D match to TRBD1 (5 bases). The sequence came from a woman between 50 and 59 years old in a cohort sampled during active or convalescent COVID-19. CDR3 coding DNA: TGTGCCAGCTCACCACGGCAGGGGAACACCGGGGAGCTGTTTTTT. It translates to CASSPRQGNTGELFF.